This entry lists 4 T cell receptor beta chains sequenced from one sample in a study of T cells after posttransplantation cyclophosphamide. Repertoires were generated with immunoSEQ multiplex PCR, while TCRdb's copy carries only in-frame clones and drops some. This record lists approximately 31,000 clones, none seen once only, and the top ten clones contain more than 4.5%. The sequenced sample consisted of PBMCs. The receptors stem from a woman in her twenties or thirties in good health and a related stem cell transplant donor.

This clone has ten or more counts. The rearrangement joins TRBV7-2 to TRBJ2-3; D is perhaps TRBD1 (6 bases). The CDR3 contains 13 residues. Trimming shortened V by 5 bases and J by 3 bases, and 9 bases separated the two germline ends. The germline V gene has CDR1 SGHTA and CDR2 FQGNSA. Here the CDR3 DNA reads TGTGCCAGCAGCCCTACAGGGACAGATACGCAGTATTTT. Translated, it gives CASSPTGTDTQYF. The full variable domain, in which reference TRBV7-2 and TRBJ2-3 provide the parts outside the CDR3, is GAGVSQSPSNKVTEKGKDVELRCDPISGHTALYWYRQSLGQGLEFLIYFQGNSAPDKSGLPSDRFSAERTGGSVSTLTIQRTQQEDSAVYLCASSPTGTDTQYFGPGTRLTVL.

This clone was seen at least ten times. The gene calls are TRBV10-3 and TRBJ1-1; 8 bases align to TRBD1. J lost 5 bases, V lost 5 bases, and 7 bases had no gene match. The germline CDR1 and CDR2 sequences are ENHRY and SYGVKD. The length of the CDR3 is 14 residues. Here the CDR3 reads CAISPQGDGTEAFF. CDR3 nucleotides: TGTGCCATCAGTCCACAGGGGGACGGGACTGAAGCTTTCTTT.

The chain has TRBV9 and TRBJ1-2; the D gene is possibly TRBD1 (6 bases). V lost 0 bases to trimming and J lost 3 bases, with 12 bases between them. Germline V CDR1 and CDR2: SGDLS, YYNGEE. CDR3 length: 15 amino acids. The CDR3 is CASSVEGGRDYGYTF. CDR3 in DNA: TGTGCCAGCAGCGTAGAAGGGGGTCGAGACTATGGCTACACCTTC.

The table lists this clone with many counts. V is TRBV5-1 and J is TRBJ2-7, with 7 positions matching TRBD2. The germline CDR1 and CDR2 sequences are SGHRS and YFSETQ. This CDR3 spans 15 amino acids. Trimming cost V 2 bases and J 5 bases; bases outside gene matches: 10. The CDR3 loop reads CASSLAGTTVDEQYF. The CDR3 DNA sequence: TGCGCCAGCAGCTTAGCCGGGACTACCGTCGACGAGCAGTACTTC.